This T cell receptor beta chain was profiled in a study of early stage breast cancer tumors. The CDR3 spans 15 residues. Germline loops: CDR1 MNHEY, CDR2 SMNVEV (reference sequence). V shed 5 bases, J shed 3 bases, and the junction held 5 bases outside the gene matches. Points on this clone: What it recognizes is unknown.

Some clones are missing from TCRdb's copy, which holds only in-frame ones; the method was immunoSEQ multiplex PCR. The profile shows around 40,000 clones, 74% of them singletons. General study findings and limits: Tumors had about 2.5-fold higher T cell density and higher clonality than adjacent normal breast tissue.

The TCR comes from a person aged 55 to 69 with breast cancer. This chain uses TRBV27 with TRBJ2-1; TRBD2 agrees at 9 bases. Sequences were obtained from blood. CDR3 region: CASSPLAGNYNEQFF. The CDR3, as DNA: TGTGCCAGCAGTCCGCTAGCGGGAAACTACAATGAGCAGTTCTTC.